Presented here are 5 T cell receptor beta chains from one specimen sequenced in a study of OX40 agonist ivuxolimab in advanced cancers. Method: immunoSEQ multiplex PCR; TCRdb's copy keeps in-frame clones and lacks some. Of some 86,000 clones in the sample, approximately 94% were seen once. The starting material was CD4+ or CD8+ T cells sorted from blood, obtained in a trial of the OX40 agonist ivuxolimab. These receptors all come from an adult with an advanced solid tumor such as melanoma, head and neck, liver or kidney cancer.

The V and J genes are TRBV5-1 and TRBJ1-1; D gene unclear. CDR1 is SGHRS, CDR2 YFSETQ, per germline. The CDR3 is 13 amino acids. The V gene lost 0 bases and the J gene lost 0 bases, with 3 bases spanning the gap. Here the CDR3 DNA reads TGCGCCAGCAGCTTGGAATTGAACACTGAAGCTTTCTTT. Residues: CASSLELNTEAFF.

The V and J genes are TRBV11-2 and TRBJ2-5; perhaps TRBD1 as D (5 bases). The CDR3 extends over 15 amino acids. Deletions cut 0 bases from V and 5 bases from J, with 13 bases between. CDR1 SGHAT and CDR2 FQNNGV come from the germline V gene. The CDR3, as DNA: TGTGCCAGCAGCTTAGAAGCAGGGCTGCGGGAGACCCAGTACTTC. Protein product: CASSLEAGLRETQYF. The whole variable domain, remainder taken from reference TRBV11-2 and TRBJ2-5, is EAGVAQSPRYKIIEKRQSVAFWCNPISGHATLYWYQQILGQGPKLLIQFQNNGVVDDSQLPKDRFSAERLKGVDSTLKIQPAKLEDSAVYLCASSLEAGLRETQYFGPGTRLLVL.

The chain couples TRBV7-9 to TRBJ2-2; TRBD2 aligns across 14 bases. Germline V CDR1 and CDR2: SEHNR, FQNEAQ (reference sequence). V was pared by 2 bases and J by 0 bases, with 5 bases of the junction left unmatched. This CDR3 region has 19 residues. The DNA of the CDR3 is TGTGCCAGCAGCTTACCTGAGGGACTAGCGGGAGCGAACACCGGGGAGCTGTTTTTT. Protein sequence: CASSLPEGLAGANTGELFF.

The CDR3 region has the DNA TGCGCCAGCAGGGCTAGCGGGAGCTACGAGCAGTACTTC. Its protein is CASRASGSYEQYF. The chain combines TRBV5-1 with TRBJ2-7; 10 bases are a match to TRBD2. CDR1 and CDR2 (germline): SGHRS, YFSETQ. CDR3 size: 13 residues. Trimming cost V 5 bases and J 3 bases; bases outside gene matches: 2.

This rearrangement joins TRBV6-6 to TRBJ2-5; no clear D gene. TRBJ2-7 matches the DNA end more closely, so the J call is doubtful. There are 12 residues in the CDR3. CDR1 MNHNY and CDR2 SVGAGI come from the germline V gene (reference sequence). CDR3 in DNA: TGTGCCAGCAACTGGCCAGGAGACGAGCAGTACTTC. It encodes CASNWPGDEQYF.